This T cell receptor beta chain was sequenced during a study of blood T cell repertoires in COVID-19. Study at large: Sites across the United States, Italy and Spain contributed samples from acute and convalescent COVID-19. In each case, the material was cDNA or gDNA derived from T cells, B-cell-depleted T cells, or PBMCs.

Study processing details: Estimates of nucleated cell counts were drawn from the amplification of reference gene primers. Data came from immunoSEQ multiplex PCR; TCRdb stores just in-frame clones and leaves some out. V and J calls and clone size come straight from that table; D and trimming were deduced from the DNA. This sample carries roughly 380,000 clones, 85% of them seen once, and the ten largest clones take approximately 3.6%. Unmatched junction bases numbered 10, after V lost 5 bases and J lost 0 bases. The CDR3 contains 18 residues. In germline, CDR1 is MNHNY, CDR2 SVGAGI (reference sequence).

Sequencing input: peripheral blood. The receptor was derived from a woman under 30 with acute or convalescent COVID-19. The chain has TRBV6-6 and TRBJ2-1; 10 nucleotides line up with TRBD2. The CDR3 sequence: CASSLGILAGSSYNEQFF. The CDR3 nucleotides read TGTGCCAGCAGTCTAGGAATACTAGCGGGGAGCTCCTACAATGAGCAGTTCTTC.